The 16 T cell receptor beta chains reported below all come from one sample, sequenced in a study of shared clonotypes between healthy human individuals. TCRdb's table, derived via immunoSEQ multiplex PCR, lists solely in-frame clones and lacks some. The sample records millions of clones, 95% being singletons. Sequencing used naive CD4+ T cells sorted from blood. The subset was: CD45RA+ positively selected. The receptor set was obtained from a man younger than 35 in good health.

The chain links TRBV2 to TRBJ2-3, with D unclear. The V and J ends lost 6 bases and 4 bases respectively, with 5 bases between them. Germline V gene sequence: CDR1 SNHLY, CDR2 FYNNEI. The CDR3 runs 11 residues. CDR3 region: CASRKSDTQYF. The CDR3 coding sequence is TGTGCCAGCAGAAAGTCAGATACGCAGTATTTT.

This chain links TRBV28 with TRBJ1-1, with a weak D call TRBD1 (6 bases). This CDR3 contains 14 residues. Between the trimmed V and J ends, which lost 3 bases and 6 bases, there was a span of 14 bases. Looked up from germline, CDR1 is MDHEN and CDR2 is SYDVKM. In nucleotides, the CDR3 is TGTGCCAGCAGTTTGGGGGGCGCGTTGGCTGAAGCTTTCTTT. As protein: CASSLGGALAEAFF.

Points on this clone: At one end, the junction sequence differs from germline, possibly due to a read error. V gene TRBV7-9 combines with J gene TRBJ2-7, with 7 bases fitting TRBD1. CDR3 length: 16 amino acids. Per the germline V gene, CDR1 is SEHNR and CDR2 is FQNEAQ (reference sequence). This CDR3 is CASSLAFDRVVDEQYF. The CDR3 nucleotides read TGCGCCAGCAGCTTGGCCTTCGACAGGGTGGTGGACGAGCAGTACTTC.

The chain is built from TRBV28 and TRBJ2-1, with a tentative D call TRBD2 (6 bases). The CDR3 is 13 amino acids. V lost 7 bases and J lost 3, with 10 bases in between. Germline assignment: CDR1 MDHEN and CDR2 SYDVKM. CDR3 residues: CASTGSGYNEQFF. CDR3 sequence (DNA): TGTGCCAGCACTGGTAGCGGCTACAATGAGCAGTTCTTC.

Remarks on this clone: In the same sample, other DNA sequences code for this CDR3. This chain joins TRBV5-1 and TRBJ2-7; tentatively, D is TRBD1 (5 bases). The V and J ends lost 0 bases and 0 bases respectively, with 7 bases between them. The length of the CDR3 is 14 residues. CDR1 and CDR2 (germline): SGHRS, YFSETQ. The CDR3 coding sequence is TGCGCCAGCAGCTTGGATAGGGGCTCCTACGAGCAGTACTTC. It yields the protein CASSLDRGSYEQYF.

The chain couples TRBV25-1 to TRBJ2-7, with TRBD1 identical over 7 bases. Germline V gives CDR1 MGHDK, CDR2 SYGVNS. The CDR3 length is 18 residues. V lost 4 bases to trimming and J lost 2 bases; unmatched junction nucleotides: 17. The chain's CDR3 is CASSARRTTGTETYEQYF. CDR3 coding DNA: TGTGCCAGCAGTGCTAGACGTACCACCGGGACAGAGACCTACGAGCAGTACTTC.

The genes are TRBV27 and TRBJ2-1, with TRBD2 as a possible D gene (6 bases). With 4 bases removed from V and 4 bases from J, the gap between germline ends came to 8 bases. CDR1 and CDR2 (germline): MNHEY, SMNVEV (reference sequence). This CDR3 is built from 13 residues. The CDR3 is CASSWGVYNEQFF. CDR3 sequence (DNA): TGTGCCAGCAGTTGGGGGGTATACAATGAGCAGTTCTTC.

This chain uses TRBV2 with TRBJ2-1; 9 nucleotides match TRBD2. This CDR3 comprises 16 residues. Germline V gives CDR1 SNHLY, CDR2 FYNNEI. Unmatched junction bases numbered 12, after V lost 8 bases and J lost 4 bases. The chain's CDR3 is CASGREGLLVYNEQFF. CDR3 nucleotides: TGTGCCAGCGGGCGGGAGGGCCTTTTGGTGTACAATGAGCAGTTCTTC.

This chain uses TRBV28 with TRBJ2-7, with 9 nucleotides matching TRBD1. The CDR3 covers 13 residues. Per the germline V gene, CDR1 is MDHEN and CDR2 is SYDVKM. Trimming cost V 6 bases and J 9 bases; bases outside gene matches: 9. CDR3 region: CASSLTGGTVQYF. In nucleotides, the CDR3 is TGTGCCAGCAGCCTGACAGGGGGAACAGTGCAGTACTTC.

The chain is built from TRBV5-1 and TRBJ2-5; 7 positions agree with TRBD2. With V trimmed by 4 bases and J by 1 base, 4 bases remained unmatched. The CDR3 runs 14 residues. Germline V gives CDR1 SGHRS, CDR2 YFSETQ. This CDR3 is CASSTGRFQETQYF. CDR3 nucleotides: TGCGCCAGCAGCACCGGGAGGTTCCAAGAGACCCAGTACTTC.

The V gene is TRBV28, the J gene TRBJ1-2, with unresolved D. Per the germline V gene, CDR1 is MDHEN and CDR2 is SYDVKM. Trimming took off 7 bases at V and 2 bases at J, with 11 bases between the two ends. The CDR3 runs 13 residues. The CDR3 sequence: CASINGLNYGYTF. The CDR3 DNA reads as TGTGCCAGCATTAACGGACTCAACTATGGCTACACCTTC.

V is TRBV30 and J is TRBJ1-4; D unresolved. Germline CDR1 GTSNPN, CDR2 SVGIG (reference sequence). The CDR3 covers 13 residues. The V and J ends lost 4 bases and 8 bases respectively, with 14 bases between them. The CDR3 reads CAWTLGIGEKLFF. The CDR3 nucleotides are TGTGCCTGGACCTTGGGGATCGGGGAAAAACTGTTTTTT.

The chain carries TRBV6-1 and TRBJ2-5; no clear D. V lost 1 base and J lost 4, with 7 bases in between. The CDR3 spans 13 residues. Per germline, CDR1 MNHNS and CDR2 SASEGT. The CDR3 coding sequence is TGTGCCAGCAGTGAAGTCAGGACAGAGACCCAGTACTTC. Translating it yields CASSEVRTETQYF.

The chain recombines TRBV6-5 with TRBJ2-2; TRBD2 aligns across 7 bases. After removal of 5 bases from V and 9 bases from J, the junction contained 3 bases not matched to a gene. CDR1 and CDR2 from the germline V gene are MNHEY and SVGAGI. This CDR3 comprises 12 residues. CDR3 region: CASSTTSRELFF. The CDR3 nucleotides are TGTGCCAGCAGTACGACTAGCCGGGAGCTGTTTTTT.

The chain combines TRBV6-1 with TRBJ1-2; D is unresolved. Trimming cost V 7 bases and J 4 bases, with 10 bases left between them. CDR1 MNHNS and CDR2 SASEGT come from the germline V gene. The CDR3 contains 12 residues. CDR3 DNA sequence: TGTGCCAGCACCGAGAGGAGCTATGGCTACACCTTC. It translates to CASTERSYGYTF.

Regarding this clone: This same CDR3 is encoded by further DNA sequences in the sample. V usage is TRBV6-6 and J usage is TRBJ1-5; D unresolved. Germline V gives CDR1 MNHNY, CDR2 SVGAGI (reference sequence). The length of the CDR3 is 14 residues. Trimming shortened V by 2 bases and J by 2 bases, and 7 bases separated the two germline ends. This CDR3 reads CASSYQAGNQPQHF. The CDR3 DNA is TGTGCCAGCAGTTACCAAGCGGGCAATCAGCCCCAGCATTTT.